The 26 T cell receptor beta chains in this list originate from one sample, sequenced in a study of shared clonotypes between healthy human individuals. TCRdb's table, derived via immunoSEQ multiplex PCR, lists solely in-frame clones and lacks some. The data contain hundreds of thousands of clones, around 96% of them singletons. Naive CD8 cells, CD45RO-negative and positively selected for CCR7, excluded terminally differentiated effector memory CD45RA+ cells. The specimen sequenced was naive CD8+ T cells sorted from blood. The receptors derive from a woman between 25 and 40 years old in good health.

V and J are TRBV19 and TRBJ1-1, with TRBD1 identical over 8 bases. The CDR3 has 15 amino acids. The germline V gene has CDR1 LNHDA and CDR2 SQIVND (reference sequence). Unmatched junction bases numbered 10, after V lost 5 bases and J lost 5 bases. As DNA, the CDR3 is TGTGCCAGTAGTGCAGGGGGCGCCAGAAATACTGAAGCTTTCTTT. It encodes CASSAGGARNTEAFF.

The rearrangement links TRBV25-1 to TRBJ2-2; unclear D gene. Germline-derived CDR1 and CDR2 are MGHDK and SYGVNS. There are 14 residues in the CDR3. The V end was cut by 6 bases, the J end by 0 bases, with 8 bases between. CDR3 in amino acids: CASSPWANTGELFF. The CDR3 DNA sequence: TGTGCCAGCAGCCCTTGGGCGAACACCGGGGAGCTGTTTTTT. Using reference TRBV25-1 and TRBJ2-2 for the parts outside the CDR3, the full variable domain is EADIYQTPRYLVIGTGKKITLECSQTMGHDKMYWYQQDPGMELHLIHYSYGVNSTEKGDLSSESTVSRIRTEHFPLTLESARPSHTSQYLCASSPWANTGELFFGEGSRLTVL.

This rearrangement joins TRBV6-1 to TRBJ2-7; D unclear. The length of the CDR3 is 14 residues. CDR1 MNHNS and CDR2 SASEGT come from the germline V gene. V lost 3 bases and J 2 bases, leaving 11 bases between the germline ends. The CDR3 loop reads CASSDKATTYEQYF. The CDR3 nucleotides read TGTGCCAGCAGTGATAAGGCAACCACCTACGAGCAGTACTTC.

This clone was counted once. V is TRBV28 and J is TRBJ2-7; D is unclear. The germline V and J ends were trimmed by 3 bases and 2 bases, with 14 bases remaining between them. Germline V gene lookup returns CDR1 MDHEN and CDR2 SYDVKM. CDR3 size: 15 residues. CDR3 residues: CASSLPHRSPYEQYF. As DNA, the CDR3 is TGTGCCAGCAGTTTGCCTCACCGGTCCCCCTACGAGCAGTACTTC.

This clone was observed a few times. This chain connects TRBV4-1 to TRBJ1-3; D remains unclear. The V gene's germline CDR1 is MGHRA and CDR2 YSYEKL. V gave up 4 bases and J gave up 5 bases, with 9 bases separating them. This CDR3 comprises 13 residues. DNA of the CDR3: TGCGCCAGCAGCCCAAGCTTTAGAAACACCATATATTTT. It is translated as CASSPSFRNTIYF.

Details on this clone: At the DNA level, this CDR3 is encoded by other sequences in the same sample as well. The chain couples TRBV27 to TRBJ1-3, with D tentatively TRBD1 (5 bases). CDR3 length: 14 amino acids. Germline V gives CDR1 MNHEY, CDR2 SMNVEV (reference sequence). Trimming pared 3 bases from V and 1 base from J, leaving 7 bases between. The CDR3 loop is CASSLGGSGNTIYF. In DNA form, the CDR3 reads TGTGCCAGCAGTTTGGGGGGTTCTGGAAACACCATATATTTT.

The chain carries TRBV4-1 and TRBJ1-5; 11 nucleotides agree with TRBD1. This CDR3 region has 15 residues. Trimming cost V 2 bases and J 5 bases; bases outside gene matches: 2. CDR1 is MGHRA and CDR2 is YSYEKL in the germline V gene. CDR3 amino acids: CASSQTGQGDQPQHF. The DNA for the CDR3 is TGCGCCAGCAGCCAAACGGGACAGGGGGATCAGCCCCAGCATTTT.

V usage is TRBV28 and J usage is TRBJ1-1, with TRBD1 identical over 9 bases. The V gene end was trimmed by 7 bases and the J gene end by 1 base; junction bases not matched to a gene: 13. The CDR3 sequence is 17 residues long. The V gene's germline CDR1 is MDHEN and CDR2 SYDVKM. The CDR3 DNA is TGTGCCAGCAATACTAGGGACAGGGCATCGAGGAACACTGAAGCTTTCTTT. Translating gives CASNTRDRASRNTEAFF.

This chain uses TRBV19 with TRBJ1-5, with a weak D call TRBD1 (5 bases). Germline assignment: CDR1 LNHDA and CDR2 SQIVND (reference sequence). The CDR3 consists of 14 residues. Trimming stripped 4 bases from V and 5 bases from J, with 12 bases between. The CDR3 sequence is CASSTRTSYQPQHF. CDR3 nucleotides: TGTGCCAGTAGTACAAGGACAAGCTATCAGCCCCAGCATTTT. The variable domain in full, completed from reference TRBV19 and TRBJ1-5, reads DGGITQSPKYLFRKEGQNVTLSCEQNLNHDAMYWYRQDPGQGLRLIYYSQIVNDFQKGDIAEGYSVSREKKESFPLTVTSAQKNPTAFYLCASSTRTSYQPQHFGDGTRLSIL.

The chain has TRBV11-2 and TRBJ2-7; D is uncertain. Trimming stripped 5 bases from V and 4 bases from J, with 9 bases between. The CDR3 extends over 12 amino acids. Germline loops: CDR1 SGHAT, CDR2 FQNNGV. The CDR3 nucleotides read TGTGCCAGCAGCACCCCAGCTTACGAGCAGTACTTC. Its translation: CASSTPAYEQYF.

The gene calls are TRBV27 and TRBJ2-2; the D gene could be TRBD1 or TRBD2 (5 bases each). V shed 3 bases and J shed 7 bases, with 12 bases lying between them. The CDR3 consists of 14 residues. Germline V gives CDR1 MNHEY, CDR2 SMNVEV (reference sequence). The CDR3 region has the DNA TGTGCCAGCAGTTTGCCGGGACCCCTCGGGGAGCTGTTTTTT. Translating gives CASSLPGPLGELFF.

V gene TRBV11-2 combines with J gene TRBJ2-3, with 14 bases lining up with TRBD2. The V segment lost 5 bases and the J segment 1 base; nucleotides outside the gene matches: 11. Germline V gives CDR1 SGHAT, CDR2 FQNNGV. The CDR3 extends over 19 amino acids. DNA for the CDR3: TGTGCCAGCAGCCCAACTTCCGGGACTAGCGGGGGACGCACAGATACGCAGTATTTT. It yields the protein CASSPTSGTSGGRTDTQYF.

The genes are TRBV15 and TRBJ2-1, with D tentatively TRBD1 or TRBD2 (5 bases each). The CDR3 runs 12 residues. V was shortened by 1 base and J by 8 bases, with 6 bases between the two germline ends. The germline V gene has CDR1 LNHNV and CDR2 YYDKDF (reference sequence). This CDR3 is CATSRVGDEQFF. The CDR3 DNA sequence: TGTGCCACCAGCAGAGTGGGGGATGAGCAGTTCTTC.

J is TRBJ2-2 and V is TRBV2, with D maybe TRBD2 (5 bases). CDR3 size: 16 residues. CDR1 SNHLY and CDR2 FYNNEI come from the germline V gene. V lost 5 bases and J lost 0, with 13 bases in between. CDR3 region: CASSWDARANTGELFF. CDR3 DNA: TGTGCCAGCAGTTGGGATGCGCGGGCGAACACCGGGGAGCTGTTTTTT.

In its sample, this clone was seen once. The chain links TRBV27 to TRBJ2-5; TRBD1 is a possible D gene (6 bases). Germline V gene lookup returns CDR1 MNHEY and CDR2 SMNVEV (reference sequence). The V end was cut by 2 bases, the J end by 5 bases, with 12 bases between. The CDR3 covers 14 residues. The CDR3 coding sequence is TGTGCCAGCAGTTTACACCCAGGGGTGGAGACCCAGTACTTC. As protein: CASSLHPGVETQYF.

This chain links TRBV6-6 with TRBJ2-7; 7 bases match TRBD1. V lost 6 bases, J lost 7 bases, and 9 bases stayed unmatched. From germline, CDR1 is MNHNY and CDR2 SVGAGI (reference sequence). The CDR3 has 13 residues. CDR3 sequence reads: CASRRGPLEEQYF. CDR3 nucleotides: TGTGCCAGCAGGAGGGGGCCCTTAGAAGAGCAGTACTTC.

The rearrangement uses TRBV15 and TRBJ2-4; 8 positions agree with TRBD2. V lost 0 bases, J lost 0 bases, and 7 bases stayed unmatched. This CDR3 has 18 amino acids. Germline V gene sequence: CDR1 LNHNV, CDR2 YYDKDF (reference sequence). The DNA for the CDR3 is TGTGCCACCAGCAGAGACCCCTTAGCGGGACGAGCCAAAAACATTCAGTACTTC. Encoded protein: CATSRDPLAGRAKNIQYF. Full variable domain (missing parts from reference TRBV15 and TRBJ2-4): DAMVIQNPRYQVTQFGKPVTLSCSQTLNHNVMYWYQQKSSQAPKLLFHYYDKDFNNEADTPDNFQSRRPNTSFCFLDIRSPGLGDTAMYLCATSRDPLAGRAKNIQYFGAGTRLSVL.

The chain employs TRBV13 and TRBJ2-1; 8 bases align to TRBD2. CDR1 PRHDT and CDR2 FYEKMQ come from the germline V gene (reference sequence). The CDR3 extends over 16 amino acids. With 3 bases clipped from V and 8 bases from J, the junction kept 12 bases outside the gene matches. The CDR3 protein is CASSFRGSGRGDEQFF. As DNA, the CDR3 is TGTGCCAGCAGCTTCCGAGGGAGCGGGAGAGGTGATGAGCAGTTCTTC.

The sample holds a few counts of this clone. The chain is built from TRBV5-6 and TRBJ2-4; D unresolved. Germline V gene lookup returns CDR1 SGHDT and CDR2 YYEEEE. V gave up 4 bases and J gave up 0 bases, with 17 bases separating them. This CDR3 has 17 residues. CDR3 protein: CASSPGPRTAAKNIQYF. CDR3 nucleotides: TGTGCCAGCAGCCCGGGCCCTCGAACGGCAGCCAAAAACATTCAGTACTTC.

About this clone itself: The sample contains more than one DNA sequence encoding this CDR3. The chain carries TRBV7-8 and TRBJ2-7; 11 positions match TRBD1. CDR1 and CDR2 (germline): SGHVS, FQNEAQ. J gave up 2 bases and V 5 bases, and 5 bases lay outside the gene matches. This CDR3 contains 15 residues. This chain's CDR3 is CASSARDRGTYEQYF. The CDR3 nucleotides read TGTGCCAGCAGCGCCCGGGACAGGGGGACCTACGAGCAGTACTTC.

The chain couples TRBV9 to TRBJ2-7; 10 nucleotides agree with TRBD2. The germline gives CDR1 SGDLS, CDR2 YYNGEE. V gave up 2 bases and J gave up 5 bases; unmatched junction bases: 10. The CDR3 is 16 amino acids. The CDR3 loop reads CASSVRKLAGVNEQYF. In DNA, the CDR3 is TGTGCCAGCAGCGTTCGGAAGCTAGCGGGAGTAAACGAGCAGTACTTC.

The genes are TRBV5-6 and TRBJ2-5; 7 bases line up with TRBD1. Unmatched junction bases numbered 4, after V lost 0 bases and J lost 5 bases. From germline, CDR1 is SGHDT and CDR2 YYEEEE. The CDR3 contains 14 residues. The CDR3 loop is CASSLVTGKETQYF. CDR3 in DNA: TGTGCCAGCAGCTTGGTGACAGGGAAGGAGACCCAGTACTTC. The entire variable domain, with the rest obtained from reference TRBV5-6 and TRBJ2-5, is as follows: DAGVTQSPTHLIKTRGQQVTLRCSPKSGHDTVSWYQQALGQGPQFIFQYYEEEERQRGNFPDRFSGHQFPNYSSELNVNALLLGDSALYLCASSLVTGKETQYFGPGTRLLVL.

The chain employs TRBV19 and TRBJ1-1, with 8 bases fitting TRBD1. V gave up 3 bases and J gave up 7 bases; unmatched junction bases: 4. Germline values: CDR1 LNHDA, CDR2 SQIVND (reference sequence). This CDR3 is built from 13 residues. The CDR3 is CASSIGTGVEAFF. In DNA, the CDR3 is TGTGCCAGTAGTATCGGGACAGGCGTTGAAGCTTTCTTT.

This clone is a singleton in its sample. The chain combines TRBV23-1 with TRBJ2-7; weak D call: TRBD1 (6 bases). TRBV23-1 is reported as an ORF; its role is uncertain. The V end lost 2 bases, the J end lost 6 bases, and 11 bases lay between the germline ends. The CDR3 length is 13 residues. CDR3 sequence: CASSQKTGFEQYF. The CDR3 DNA reads as TGCGCCAGCAGTCAAAAAACAGGGTTCGAGCAGTACTTC.

The gene calls are TRBV5-4 and TRBJ2-7; D not certain. Trimming left V 0 bases short and J 4 bases short, with 8 bases between. CDR1 is SGHNT and CDR2 is YYREEE in the germline V gene (reference sequence). The CDR3 is 13 amino acids. The CDR3 region has the DNA TGTGCCAGCAGCTTGGATGGGATGTACGAGCAGTACTTC. This translates into CASSLDGMYEQYF. Full variable domain (remainder filled in from reference TRBV5-4 and TRBJ2-7): ETGVTQSPTHLIKTRGQQVTLRCSSQSGHNTVSWYQQALGQGPQFIFQYYREEENGRGNFPPRFSGLQFPNYSSELNVNALELDDSALYLCASSLDGMYEQYFGPGTRLTVT.

The V gene is TRBV28, the J gene TRBJ1-4; no clear D gene. The length of the CDR3 is 17 residues. V shed 5 bases and J shed 2 bases, with 18 bases lying between them. Germline CDR1 reads MDHEN; CDR2 reads SYDVKM. The CDR3 DNA reads as TGTGCCAGCAGTCGATATATTAACCAAAACACTAATGAAAAACTGTTTTTT. It encodes CASSRYINQNTNEKLFF.